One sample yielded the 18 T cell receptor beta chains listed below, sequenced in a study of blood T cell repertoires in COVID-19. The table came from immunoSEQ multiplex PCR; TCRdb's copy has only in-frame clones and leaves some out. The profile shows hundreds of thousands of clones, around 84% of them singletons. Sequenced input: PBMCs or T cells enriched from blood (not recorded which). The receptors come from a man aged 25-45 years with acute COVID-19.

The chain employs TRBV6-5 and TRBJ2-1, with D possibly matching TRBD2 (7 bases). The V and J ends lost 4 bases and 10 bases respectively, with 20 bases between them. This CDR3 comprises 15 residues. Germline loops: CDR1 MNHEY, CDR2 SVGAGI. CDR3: CASSLGGAGFLEQFF. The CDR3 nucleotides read TGTGCCAGCAGTTTAGGGGGGGCCGGGTTTCTCGAGCAGTTCTTC.

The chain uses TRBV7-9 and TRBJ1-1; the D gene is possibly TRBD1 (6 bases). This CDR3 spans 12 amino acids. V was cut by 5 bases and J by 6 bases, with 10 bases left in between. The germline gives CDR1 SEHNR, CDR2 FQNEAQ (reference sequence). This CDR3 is CASSAGQPEAFF. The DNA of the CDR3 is TGTGCCAGCAGCGCCGGACAGCCTGAAGCTTTCTTT.

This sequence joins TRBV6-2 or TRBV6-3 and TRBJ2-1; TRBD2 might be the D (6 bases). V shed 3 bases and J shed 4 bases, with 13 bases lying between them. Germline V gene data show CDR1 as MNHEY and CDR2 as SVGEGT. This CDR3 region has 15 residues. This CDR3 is CASSYVSGGYNEQFF. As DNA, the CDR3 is TGTGCCAGCAGTTATGTTAGCGGAGGTTACAATGAGCAGTTCTTC.

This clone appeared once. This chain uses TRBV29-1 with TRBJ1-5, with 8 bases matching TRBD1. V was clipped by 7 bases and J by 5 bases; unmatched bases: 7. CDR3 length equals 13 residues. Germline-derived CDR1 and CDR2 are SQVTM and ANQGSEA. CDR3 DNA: TGCAGCGCCGGACAGGGCGCGGATCAGCCCCAGCATTTT. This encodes CSAGQGADQPQHF.

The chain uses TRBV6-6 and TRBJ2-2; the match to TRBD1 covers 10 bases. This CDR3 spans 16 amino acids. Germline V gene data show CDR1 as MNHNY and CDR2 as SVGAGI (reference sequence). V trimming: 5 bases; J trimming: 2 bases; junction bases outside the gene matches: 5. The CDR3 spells CASSRLTGGNTGELFF. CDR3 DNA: TGTGCCAGCAGTAGACTGACAGGGGGCAACACCGGGGAGCTGTTTTTT.

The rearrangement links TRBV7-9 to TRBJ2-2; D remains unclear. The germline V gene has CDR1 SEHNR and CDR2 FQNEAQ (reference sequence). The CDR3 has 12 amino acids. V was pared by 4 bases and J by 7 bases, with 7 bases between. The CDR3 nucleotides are TGTGCCAGCAGCTCAGGTGTCGGGGAGCTGTTTTTT. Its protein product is CASSSGVGELFF.

The CDR3 DNA sequence: TGTGCCAGCAGACAGGACGCTGCCCTGGGCTATGGCTACACCTTC. This codes for CASRQDAALGYGYTF. This sequence joins TRBV27 and TRBJ1-2; D is perhaps TRBD1 (5 bases). V lost 6 bases and J 4 bases, leaving 18 bases between the germline ends. Per the germline V gene, CDR1 is MNHEY and CDR2 is SMNVEV (reference sequence). The CDR3 is made up of 15 amino acids.

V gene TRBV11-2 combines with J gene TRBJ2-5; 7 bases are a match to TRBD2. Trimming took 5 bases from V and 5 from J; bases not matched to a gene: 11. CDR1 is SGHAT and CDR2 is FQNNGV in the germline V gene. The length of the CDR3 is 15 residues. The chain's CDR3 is CASSLGGGASETQYF. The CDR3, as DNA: TGTGCCAGCAGCCTGGGGGGGGGTGCATCGGAGACCCAGTACTTC.

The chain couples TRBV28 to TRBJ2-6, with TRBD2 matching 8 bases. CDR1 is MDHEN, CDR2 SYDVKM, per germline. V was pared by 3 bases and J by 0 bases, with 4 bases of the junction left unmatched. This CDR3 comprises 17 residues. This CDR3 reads CASSLSAGVSGANVLTF. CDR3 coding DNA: TGTGCCAGCAGTTTGTCAGCGGGGGTCTCTGGGGCCAACGTCCTGACTTTC.

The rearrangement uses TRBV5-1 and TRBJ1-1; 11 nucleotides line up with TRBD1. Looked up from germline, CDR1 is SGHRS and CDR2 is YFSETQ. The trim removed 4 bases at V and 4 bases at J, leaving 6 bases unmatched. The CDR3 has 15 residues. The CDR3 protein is CASSPWDRGTTEAFF. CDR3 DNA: TGCGCCAGCAGCCCCTGGGACAGGGGGACCACTGAAGCTTTCTTT.

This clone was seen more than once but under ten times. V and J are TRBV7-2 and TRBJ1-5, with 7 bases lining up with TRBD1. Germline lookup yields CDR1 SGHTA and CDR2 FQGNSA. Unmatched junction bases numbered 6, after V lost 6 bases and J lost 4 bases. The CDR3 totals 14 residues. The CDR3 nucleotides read TGTGCCAGCAGAAGTACGACAGGGAATCAGCCCCAGCATTTT. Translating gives CASRSTTGNQPQHF. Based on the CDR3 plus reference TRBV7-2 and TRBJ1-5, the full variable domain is GAGVSQSPSNKVTEKGKDVELRCDPISGHTALYWYRQSLGQGLEFLIYFQGNSAPDKSGLPSDRFSAERTGGSVSTLTIQRTQQEDSAVYLCASRSTTGNQPQHFGDGTRLSIL.

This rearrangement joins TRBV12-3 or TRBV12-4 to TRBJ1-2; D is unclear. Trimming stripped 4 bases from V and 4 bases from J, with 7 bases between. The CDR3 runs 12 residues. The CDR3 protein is CASSSLSYGYTF. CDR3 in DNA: TGTGCCAGCAGTTCCTTGAGCTATGGCTACACCTTC.

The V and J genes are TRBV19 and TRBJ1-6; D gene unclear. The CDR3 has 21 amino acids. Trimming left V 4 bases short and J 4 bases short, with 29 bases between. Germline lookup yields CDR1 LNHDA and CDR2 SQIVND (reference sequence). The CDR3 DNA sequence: TGTGCCAGTAGTACCCCCCCCTTCCCCCTTTGGATGGAGATGTATAATTCACCCCTCCACTTT. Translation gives CASSTPPFPLWMEMYNSPLHF.

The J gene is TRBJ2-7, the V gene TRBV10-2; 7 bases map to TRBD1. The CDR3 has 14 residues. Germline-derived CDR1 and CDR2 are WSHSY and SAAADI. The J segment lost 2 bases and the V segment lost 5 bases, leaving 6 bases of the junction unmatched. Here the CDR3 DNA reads TGCGCCAGCAGTTTACACGGACAGGCCTACGAGCAGTACGTC. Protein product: CASSLHGQAYEQYV.

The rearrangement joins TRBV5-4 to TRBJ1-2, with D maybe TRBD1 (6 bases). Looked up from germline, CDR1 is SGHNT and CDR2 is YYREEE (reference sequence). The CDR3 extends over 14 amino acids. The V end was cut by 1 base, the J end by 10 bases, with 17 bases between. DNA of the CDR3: TGTGCCAGCAGCTTGCAGGGGCTAGTCCCTCCCTACACCTTC. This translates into CASSLQGLVPPYTF.

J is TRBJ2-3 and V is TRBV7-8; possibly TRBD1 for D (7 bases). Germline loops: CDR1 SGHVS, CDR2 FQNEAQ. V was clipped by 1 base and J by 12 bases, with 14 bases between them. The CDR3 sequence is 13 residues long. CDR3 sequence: CASSLDGGTAQYF. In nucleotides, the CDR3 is TGTGCCAGCAGCTTAGATGGCGGGACAGCCCAGTATTTT.

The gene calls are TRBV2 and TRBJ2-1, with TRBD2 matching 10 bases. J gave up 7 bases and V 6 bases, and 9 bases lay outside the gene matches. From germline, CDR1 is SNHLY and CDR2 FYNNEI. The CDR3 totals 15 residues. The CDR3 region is CASRASSGGLNEQFF. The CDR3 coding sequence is TGTGCCAGCAGGGCTTCTAGCGGGGGACTAAATGAGCAGTTCTTC.

The CDR3 sequence is CASSLGGTKMGGTKTQYF. CDR3 nucleotide sequence: TGCGCCAGCAGCTTGGGCGGGACTAAAATGGGGGGAACGAAGACCCAGTACTTC. The chain combines TRBV5-1 with TRBJ2-5; 7 positions agree with TRBD2. The germline V gene has CDR1 SGHRS and CDR2 YFSETQ. J lost 6 bases, V lost 0 bases, and 17 bases had no gene match. The CDR3 is made up of 18 amino acids.